This T cell receptor beta chain was recovered during a study of tumor and adjacent non-tumor tissue in lung cancer. At the level of the study: Aged roughly 31 to 85 years, patients included roughly ten men and about 5 women with stage I to III disease. Findings and limits, study-wide: Patients with more diverse tumor TCRs had worse survival. Top 100 clones took a larger repertoire share in normal lung.

The CDR3 extends over 16 amino acids. V dropped 6 bases and J dropped 0; count of bases not matched to a gene: 8. In germline, CDR1 is ENHRY, CDR2 SYGVKD. Three rounds of nested PCR, following a modified ARM-PCR protocol, produced the TCRbeta library. TCRdb re-analysed the multiplex PCR reads in MiXCR, keeping a single row per CDR3 protein. The sample lists around 57,000 distinct CDR3 sequences; around two thirds were seen once. This clonotype was seen many times. Its antigen is not identified. No cell sorting was done before RNA was extracted from the tissue. The normal lung tissue was taken more than 3 cm from the tumor edge. Donors were chemotherapy-naive, newly diagnosed lung cancer surgical patients in China, August–late 2014.

The sample comprised distant non-tumor lung tissue. V is TRBV10-3 and J is TRBJ1-1, with TRBD1 identical over 9 bases. This clonotype originated in a man aged 65 to 79 with non-small cell lung cancer. CDR3 in DNA: TGTGCCATCAGGACTACGACAGGGGGGATGAACACTGAAGCTTTCTTT. It yields the protein CAIRTTTGGMNTEAFF.